Sequencing of this TCR beta chain was carried out in a study of somatic mutations in cytotoxic T cells in rheumatoid arthritis. Study results and caveats: CD8+ clonality rose with age in rheumatoid arthritis patients, unlike in healthy controls. Compared with age-matched healthy controls, rheumatoid arthritis patients did not differ significantly in CD8+ T-cell clonality.

Assay used: immunoSEQ multiplex PCR; TCRdb lists only in-frame clones, some missing. The sample shows more than 9,000 clones, around three quarters of them seen only once. V shed 4 bases, J shed 7 bases, and the junction held 26 bases outside the gene matches. Germline V lookup: CDR1 SGHDT, CDR2 YYEEEE. This CDR3 region has 19 residues. As to this clone: Its antigen is not known.

The chain recombines TRBV5-6 with TRBJ2-7; TRBD2 matches 7 bases. The sequenced sample consisted of CD8+ T cells sorted from blood. This receptor was identified in an adult with rheumatoid arthritis. The CDR3 nucleotides are TGTGCCAGCAGCAGCTTCGGGGCGGGAGATTTAATTCCCTACGTGGAGCAGTACTTC. Translating it yields CASSSFGAGDLIPYVEQYF.